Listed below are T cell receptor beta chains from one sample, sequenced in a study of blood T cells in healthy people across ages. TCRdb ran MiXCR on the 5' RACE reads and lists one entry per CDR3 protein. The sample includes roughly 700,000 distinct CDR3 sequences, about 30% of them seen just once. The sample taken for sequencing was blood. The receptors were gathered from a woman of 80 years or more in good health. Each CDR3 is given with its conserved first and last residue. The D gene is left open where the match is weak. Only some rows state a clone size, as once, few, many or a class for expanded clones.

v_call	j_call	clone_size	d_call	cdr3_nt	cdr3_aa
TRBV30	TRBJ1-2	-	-	TGTGCCTGGAGTGCCTACAGGGATGGCTACACCTTC	CAWSAYRDGYTF
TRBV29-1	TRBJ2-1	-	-	TGCAGCGTTGGAAGAGTCTACAATGAGCAGTTCTTC	CSVGRVYNEQFF
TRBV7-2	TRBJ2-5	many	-	TGTGCCAGCATCGAGACCGCCGAGCAAGAGACCCAGTACTTC	CASIETAEQETQYF
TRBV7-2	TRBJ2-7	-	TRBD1	TGTGCCGGCAGCTTAGGGACAGGATACGAGCAGTACTTC	CAGSLGTGYEQYF
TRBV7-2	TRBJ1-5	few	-	TGTGCCAGCAGCTTAACGATAGGAGGGGTAATAGGTCAGCCCCAGCATTTT	CASSLTIGGVIGQPQHF
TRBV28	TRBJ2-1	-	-	TGTGCCAGCAGGAGCCGGACCTCCTACAATGAGCAGTTCTTC	CASRSRTSYNEQFF
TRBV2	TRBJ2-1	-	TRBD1	TGTGCCAGCAGTACTTCCGGGACAGTATGCAATGAGCAGTTCTTC	CASSTSGTVCNEQFF
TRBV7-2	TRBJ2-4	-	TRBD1	TGTGCCAGCAGCTATCCGGGACAGGGGGCACACATTCAGTACTTC	CASSYPGQGAHIQYF
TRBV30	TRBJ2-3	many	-	TGTGCCTGGAGTCCTACCACAGATACGCAGTATTTT	CAWSPTTDTQYF
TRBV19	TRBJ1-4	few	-	TGTGCCAGTAGTACAGCAGCAACTAATGAAAAACTGTTTTTT	CASSTAATNEKLFF
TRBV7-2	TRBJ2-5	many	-	TGTGCCAGCAGCTTAGTTCTGGGGTCCGAAGAGACCCAGTACTTC	CASSLVLGSEETQYF
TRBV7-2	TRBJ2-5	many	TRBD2	TGTGCCAGCAGCTTCGCCCGAGCGGGGGTCCACTTCAGAGAGACCCAGTACTTC	CASSFARAGVHFRETQYF
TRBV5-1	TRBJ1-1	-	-	TGCGCCAGCAGCTACCAGGGAGGAAGGACTGAAGCTTTCTTT	CASSYQGGRTEAFF
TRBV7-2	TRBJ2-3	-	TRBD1	TGTGCCAGCAGCTCCAGGGGGCAGGCAGATACGCAGTATTTT	CASSSRGQADTQYF
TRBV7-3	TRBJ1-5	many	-	TGTGCCAGCAGCTCCTACCCGGGACAGCCCCAGCATTTT	CASSSYPGQPQHF
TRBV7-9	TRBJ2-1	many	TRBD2	TGTGCCAGCAGCGTTATAGCGGGGGGCCCCCACAATGAGCAGTTCTTC	CASSVIAGGPHNEQFF
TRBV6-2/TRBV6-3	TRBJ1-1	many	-	TGTGCCAGCAGTTACGCAGGGGATCCCAGAGCTTTCTTT	CASSYAGDPRAFF
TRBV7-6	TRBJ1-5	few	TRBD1	TGTGCCAGCAGCACGAACAGGGGGCCTGGCCAGCCCCAGCATTTT	CASSTNRGPGQPQHF
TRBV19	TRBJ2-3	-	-	TGTGCCAGTAGTATCCCTAGCGAGGACACAGATACGCAGTATTTT	CASSIPSEDTDTQYF
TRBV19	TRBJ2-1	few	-	TGTGCCAGTAGTTTTGGGCCCAGGGCAGAGCAGTTCTTC	CASSFGPRAEQFF
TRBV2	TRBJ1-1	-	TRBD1	TGTGCCAGCAACCCGGACAGGGTGGTACGAACTGAAGCTTTCTTT	CASNPDRVVRTEAFF
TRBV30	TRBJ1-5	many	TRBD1	TGTGCCTGGAGTTCGGACAGGGTAGATCAGCCCCAGCATTTT	CAWSSDRVDQPQHF
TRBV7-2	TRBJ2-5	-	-	TGTGCCAGCAGCTTAGAAGGGGGTTCTTACAAGCAGTACTTC	CASSLEGGSYKQYF
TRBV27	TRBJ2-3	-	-	TGTGCCAGCAGTCAGCCCTACATGGACGGGGGCAGTCTTAGCACAGATACGCAGTATTTT	CASSQPYMDGGSLSTDTQYF
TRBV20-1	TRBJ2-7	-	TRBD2	TGCAGTGCTAGAGAAGCGGGAGGGGCCTACGAGCAGTACTTC	CSAREAGGAYEQYF
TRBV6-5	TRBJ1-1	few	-	TGTGCCAGCGCCGCCCAACTGAACACTGAAGCTTTCTTT	CASAAQLNTEAFF
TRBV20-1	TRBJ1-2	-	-	TGCAGTGCCGTCATCAACCGACAGGATTGGCGGAACTATGGCTACACCTTC	CSAVINRQDWRNYGYTF
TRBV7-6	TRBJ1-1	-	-	TGTGCCAGCAGCTTAGGACAGATCGGCGGGAACACTGAAGCTTTCTTT	CASSLGQIGGNTEAFF
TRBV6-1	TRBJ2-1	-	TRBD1	TGTGCCAGCAGGACAGGGGCCAGCTCCTACAATGAGCAGTTCTTC	CASRTGASSYNEQFF
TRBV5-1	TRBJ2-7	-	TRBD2	TGCGCCAGCAGCCCGTGGGGACTAGCGGTGGCCTACAATGAGCAGTACTTC	CASSPWGLAVAYNEQYF
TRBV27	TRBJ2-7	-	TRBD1	TGTGCCAGCAGTTTATCTGGTAGGGGGCCCGACGAGCAGTACTTC	CASSLSGRGPDEQYF
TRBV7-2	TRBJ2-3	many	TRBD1	TGTGCCAGCAGCCCGGGACAGGGTGGAGATACGCAGTATTTT	CASSPGQGGDTQYF
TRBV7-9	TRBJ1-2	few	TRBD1	TGTGCCAGCAGCTCTACAGGGGGAACTGGCTACACCTTC	CASSSTGGTGYTF
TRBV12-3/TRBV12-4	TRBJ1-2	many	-	TGTGCCAGCAGTTTCGGCAGGAACAACTATGGCTACACCTTC	CASSFGRNNYGYTF
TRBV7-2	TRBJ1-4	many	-	TGTGCCAGCAGCTTGGACCCTGCAACTAATGAAAAACTGTTTTTT	CASSLDPATNEKLFF
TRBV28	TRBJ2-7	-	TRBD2	TGTGCCAGCAGTTTAATCGCGGCGGGGGGGCCCAACGAGCAGTACTTC	CASSLIAAGGPNEQYF
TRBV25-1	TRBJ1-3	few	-	TGTGCCAGCGCCCCGGGCAGGTACTCTGGAAACACCATATATTTT	CASAPGRYSGNTIYF
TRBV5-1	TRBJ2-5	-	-	TGCGCCAGCAGGGTGGCGGGGCAGAGCCAAGAGACCCAGTACTTC	CASRVAGQSQETQYF
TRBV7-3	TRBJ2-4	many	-	TGTGCCAGCATCTCGGGTCTGATTCAGTACTTC	CASISGLIQYF
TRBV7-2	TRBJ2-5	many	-	TGTGCCAGCAGCTTAACCTCTAGCGACCAAGAGACCCAGTACTTC	CASSLTSSDQETQYF
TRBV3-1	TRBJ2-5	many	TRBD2	TGTGCCCTGGGGCGGGGGACCCAAGAGACCCAGTACTTC	CALGRGTQETQYF
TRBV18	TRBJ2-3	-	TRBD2	TGTGCCAGCTCACCTGGGACTAGTAAGGATACGCAGTATTTT	CASSPGTSKDTQYF
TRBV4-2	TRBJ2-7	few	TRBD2	TGTGCCAGCAGTCCTAGATCCGGGACTAGCGGGACCTACGAGCAGTACTTC	CASSPRSGTSGTYEQYF
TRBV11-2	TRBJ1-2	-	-	TGTGCCAGCAGCTTAGGGGCAGGGGAGAAGGGTAACTATGGCTACACCTTC	CASSLGAGEKGNYGYTF
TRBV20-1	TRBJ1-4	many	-	TGCAGTGCTAGTCCAGCAGGACAGAATGAAAAACTGTTTTTT	CSASPAGQNEKLFF
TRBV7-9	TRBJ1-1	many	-	TGTGCCAGCAGCGCGAGGCAGGAAGCTTTCTTT	CASSARQEAFF
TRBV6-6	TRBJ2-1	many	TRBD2	TGTGCCAGCAGTCCACCCGGCAGCGGGGGTTACAATGAGCAGTTCTTC	CASSPPGSGGYNEQFF
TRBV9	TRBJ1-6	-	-	TGTGCCAGCAGCGGCCTAACTGGATCACCCCTCCACTTT	CASSGLTGSPLHF
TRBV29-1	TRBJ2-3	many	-	TGCAGCGTTGAATTAGGGTTGGGCACAGATACGCAGTATTTT	CSVELGLGTDTQYF
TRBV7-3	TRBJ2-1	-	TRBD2	TGTGCCAGCAGCGTGACCGGGGGGGGACGGGATGGGCAGTTCTTC	CASSVTGGGRDGQFF
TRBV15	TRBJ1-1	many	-	TGTGCCACCGGGGGGGGCGCGAACACTGAAGCTTTCTTT	CATGGGANTEAFF
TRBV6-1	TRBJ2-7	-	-	-	CANSAVGQGSHERYF